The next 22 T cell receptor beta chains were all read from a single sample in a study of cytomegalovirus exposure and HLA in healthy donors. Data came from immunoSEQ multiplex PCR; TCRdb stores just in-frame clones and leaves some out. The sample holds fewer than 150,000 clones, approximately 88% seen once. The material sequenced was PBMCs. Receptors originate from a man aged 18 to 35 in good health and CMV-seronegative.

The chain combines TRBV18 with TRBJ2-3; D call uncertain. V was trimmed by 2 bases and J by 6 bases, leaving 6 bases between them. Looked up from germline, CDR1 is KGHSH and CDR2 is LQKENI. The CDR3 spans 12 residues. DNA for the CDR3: TGTGCCAGCTCACCAGCCGCGGATACGCAGTATTTT. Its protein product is CASSPAADTQYF.

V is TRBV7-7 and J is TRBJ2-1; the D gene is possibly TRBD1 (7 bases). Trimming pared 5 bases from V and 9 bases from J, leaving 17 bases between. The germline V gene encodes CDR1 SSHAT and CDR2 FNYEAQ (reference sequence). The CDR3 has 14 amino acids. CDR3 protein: CASSLMEGAGEQFF. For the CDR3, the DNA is TGTGCCAGCAGCCTAATGGAGGGGGCAGGTGAGCAGTTCTTC.

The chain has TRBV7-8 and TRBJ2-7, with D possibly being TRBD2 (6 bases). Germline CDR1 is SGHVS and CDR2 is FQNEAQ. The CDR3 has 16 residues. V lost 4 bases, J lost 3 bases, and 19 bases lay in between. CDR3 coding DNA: TGTGCCAGCAGCTCGAACCAATTCGACGGGAGCTACGAGCAGTACTTC. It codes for CASSSNQFDGSYEQYF.

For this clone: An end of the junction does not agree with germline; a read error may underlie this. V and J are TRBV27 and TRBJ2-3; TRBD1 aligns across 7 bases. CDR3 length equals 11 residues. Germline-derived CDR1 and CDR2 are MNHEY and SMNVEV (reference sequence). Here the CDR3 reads CASSSPGQSDF. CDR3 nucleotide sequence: TGTGCCAGCAGTAGCCCGGGACAGTCAGATTTT.

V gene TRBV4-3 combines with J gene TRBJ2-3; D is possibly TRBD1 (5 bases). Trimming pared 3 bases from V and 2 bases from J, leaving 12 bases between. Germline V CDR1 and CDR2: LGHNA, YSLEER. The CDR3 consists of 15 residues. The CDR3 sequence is CASSHYRRYTDTQYF. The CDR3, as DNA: TGCGCCAGCAGCCACTACAGGCGCTACACAGATACGCAGTATTTT.

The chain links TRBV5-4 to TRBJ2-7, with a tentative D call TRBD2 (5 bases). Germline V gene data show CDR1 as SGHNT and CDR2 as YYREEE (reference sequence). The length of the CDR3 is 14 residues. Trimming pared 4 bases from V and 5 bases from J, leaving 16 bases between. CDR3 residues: CASSGSGLGHEQYF. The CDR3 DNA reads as TGTGCCAGCAGCGGGAGTGGGCTCGGGCACGAGCAGTACTTC.

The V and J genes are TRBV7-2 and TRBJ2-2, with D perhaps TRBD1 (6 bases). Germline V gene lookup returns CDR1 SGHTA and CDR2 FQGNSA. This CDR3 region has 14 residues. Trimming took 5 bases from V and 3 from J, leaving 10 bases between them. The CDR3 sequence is CASSPGVDTGELFF. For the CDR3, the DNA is TGTGCCAGCAGCCCAGGGGTAGACACCGGGGAGCTGTTTTTT.

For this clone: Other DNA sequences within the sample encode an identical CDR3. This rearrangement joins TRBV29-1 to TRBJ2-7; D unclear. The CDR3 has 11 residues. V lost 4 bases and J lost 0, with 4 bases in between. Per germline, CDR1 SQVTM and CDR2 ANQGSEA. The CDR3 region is CSVVLSYEQYF. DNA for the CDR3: TGCAGCGTTGTTCTCTCCTACGAGCAGTACTTC.

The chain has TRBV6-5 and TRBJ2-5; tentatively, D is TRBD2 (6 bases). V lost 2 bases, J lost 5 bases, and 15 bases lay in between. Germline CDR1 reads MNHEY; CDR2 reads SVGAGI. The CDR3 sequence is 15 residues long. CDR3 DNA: TGTGCCAGCAGTTACCAGCGGAGGGCCCGGGAGACCCAGTACTTC. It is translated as CASSYQRRARETQYF.

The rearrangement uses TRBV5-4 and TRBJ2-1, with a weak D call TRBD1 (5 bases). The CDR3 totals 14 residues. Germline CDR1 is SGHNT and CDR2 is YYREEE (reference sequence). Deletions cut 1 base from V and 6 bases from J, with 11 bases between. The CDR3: CASSLRAGINEQFF. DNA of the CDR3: TGTGCCAGCAGCTTGCGGGCAGGGATCAATGAGCAGTTCTTC.

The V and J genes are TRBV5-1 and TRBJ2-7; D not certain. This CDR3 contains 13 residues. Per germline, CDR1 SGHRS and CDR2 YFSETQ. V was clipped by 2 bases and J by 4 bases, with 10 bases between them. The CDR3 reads CASSFESLYEQYF. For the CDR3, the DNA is TGCGCCAGCAGCTTCGAGAGTCTTTACGAGCAGTACTTC.

CDR3 protein: CASSPGQGDRNEQFF. CDR3 nucleotide sequence: TGTGCCAGCAGCCCCGGACAGGGTGATCGGAATGAGCAGTTCTTC. The V gene is TRBV7-8, the J gene TRBJ2-1, with 8 bases lining up with TRBD1. The CDR3 loop spans 15 amino acids. The trim removed 5 bases at V and 7 bases at J, leaving 10 bases unmatched. Germline V gene data show CDR1 as SGHVS and CDR2 as FQNEAQ.

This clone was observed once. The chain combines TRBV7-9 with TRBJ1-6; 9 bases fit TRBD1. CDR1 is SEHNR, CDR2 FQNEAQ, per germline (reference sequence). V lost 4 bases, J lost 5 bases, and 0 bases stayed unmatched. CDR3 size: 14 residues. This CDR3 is CASSWDRDNSPLHF. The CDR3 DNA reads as TGTGCCAGCAGCTGGGACAGGGATAATTCACCCCTCCACTTT.

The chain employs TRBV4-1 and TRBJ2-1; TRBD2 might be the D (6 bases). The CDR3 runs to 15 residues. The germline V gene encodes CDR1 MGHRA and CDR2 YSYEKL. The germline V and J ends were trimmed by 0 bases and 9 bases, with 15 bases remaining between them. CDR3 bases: TGCGCCAGCAGCCAAGAGGCGGGGCTTGGTGGTGAGCAGTTCTTC. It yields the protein CASSQEAGLGGEQFF.

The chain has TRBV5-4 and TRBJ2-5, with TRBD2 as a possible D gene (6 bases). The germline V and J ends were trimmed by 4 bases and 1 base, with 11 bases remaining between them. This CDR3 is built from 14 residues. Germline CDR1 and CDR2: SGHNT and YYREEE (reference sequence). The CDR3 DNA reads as TGTGCCAGCAGCCCCCCTAGCGCCCAAGAGACCCAGTACTTC. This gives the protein CASSPPSAQETQYF.

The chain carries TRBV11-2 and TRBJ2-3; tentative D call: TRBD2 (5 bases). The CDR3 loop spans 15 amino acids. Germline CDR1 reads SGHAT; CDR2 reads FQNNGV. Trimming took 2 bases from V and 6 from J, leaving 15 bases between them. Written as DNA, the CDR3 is TGTGCCAGCAGCTTAACCCGGACTTCCCCCGATACGCAGTATTTT. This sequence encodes CASSLTRTSPDTQYF.

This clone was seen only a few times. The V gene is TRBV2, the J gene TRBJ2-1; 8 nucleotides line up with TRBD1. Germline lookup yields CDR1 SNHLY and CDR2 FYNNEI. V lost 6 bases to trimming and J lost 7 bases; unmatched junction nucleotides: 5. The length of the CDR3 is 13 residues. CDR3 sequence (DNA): TGTGCCAGCAGGTCAGGGGGCAGGAATGAGCAGTTCTTC. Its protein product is CASRSGGRNEQFF.

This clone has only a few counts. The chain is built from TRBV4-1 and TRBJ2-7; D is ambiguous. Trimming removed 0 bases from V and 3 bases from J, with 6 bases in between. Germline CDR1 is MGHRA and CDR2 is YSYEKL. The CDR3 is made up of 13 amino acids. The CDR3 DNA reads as TGCGCCAGCAGCCAAGATCCCCTCTACGAGCAGTACTTC. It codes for CASSQDPLYEQYF.

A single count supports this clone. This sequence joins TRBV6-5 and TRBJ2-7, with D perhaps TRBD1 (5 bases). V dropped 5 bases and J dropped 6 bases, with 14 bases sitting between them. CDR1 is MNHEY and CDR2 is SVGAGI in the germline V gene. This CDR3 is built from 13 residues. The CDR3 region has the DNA TGTGCCAGCAGTAAGGACACCCTTCGCGAGCAGTACTTC. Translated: CASSKDTLREQYF.

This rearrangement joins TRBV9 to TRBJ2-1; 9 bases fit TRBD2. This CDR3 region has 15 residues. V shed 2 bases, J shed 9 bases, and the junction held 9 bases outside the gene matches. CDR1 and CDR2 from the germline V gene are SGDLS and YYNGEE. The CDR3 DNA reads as TGTGCCAGCAGCGTCACTAGCGGGTCCCTTAGTGAGCAGTTCTTC. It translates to CASSVTSGSLSEQFF.

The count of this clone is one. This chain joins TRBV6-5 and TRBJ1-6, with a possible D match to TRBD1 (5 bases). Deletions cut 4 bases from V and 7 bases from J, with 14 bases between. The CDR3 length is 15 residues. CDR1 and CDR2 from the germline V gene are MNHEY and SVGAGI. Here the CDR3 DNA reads TGTGCCAGCAGTTCCCCCCAGGGTTACAATTCACCCCTCCACTTT. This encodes CASSSPQGYNSPLHF.

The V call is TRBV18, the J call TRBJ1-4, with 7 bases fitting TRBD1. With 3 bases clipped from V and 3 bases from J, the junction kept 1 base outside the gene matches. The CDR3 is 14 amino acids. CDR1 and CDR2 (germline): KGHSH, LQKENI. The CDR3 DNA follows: TGTGCCAGCTCACCCGGGACAGCTAATGAAAAACTGTTTTTT. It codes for CASSPGTANEKLFF.